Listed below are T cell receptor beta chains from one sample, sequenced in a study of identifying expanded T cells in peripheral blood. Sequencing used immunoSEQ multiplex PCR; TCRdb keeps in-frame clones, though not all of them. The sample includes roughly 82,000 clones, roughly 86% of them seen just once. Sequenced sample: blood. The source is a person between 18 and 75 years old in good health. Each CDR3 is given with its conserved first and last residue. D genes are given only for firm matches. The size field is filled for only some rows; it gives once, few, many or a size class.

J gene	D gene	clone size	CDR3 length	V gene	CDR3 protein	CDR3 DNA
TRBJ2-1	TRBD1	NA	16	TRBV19	CASSPLGTGTPNEQFF	TGTGCCAGTAGCCCCTTGGGGACAGGGACCCCCAATGAGCAGTTCTTC
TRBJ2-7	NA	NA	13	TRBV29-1	CSVDGQGGYGQYF	TGCAGCGTTGACGGGCAGGGAGGCTATGGGCAGTACTTC
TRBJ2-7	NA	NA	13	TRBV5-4	CASSRDGFVEQYF	TGTGCCAGCAGCCGGGACGGTTTCGTCGAGCAGTACTTC
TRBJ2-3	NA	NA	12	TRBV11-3	CASSLSTDTQYF	TGTGCCAGCAGCTTGAGCACAGATACGCAGTATTTT
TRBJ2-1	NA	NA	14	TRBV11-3	CASSYAGRLNEQFF	TGTGCCAGCAGCTACGCGGGGAGGTTGAATGAGCAGTTCTTC
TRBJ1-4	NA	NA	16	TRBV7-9	CASSLEWGWDTEKLFF	TGTGCCAGCAGCTTAGAGTGGGGATGGGACACTGAAAAACTGTTTTTT
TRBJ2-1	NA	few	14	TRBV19	CASSIGWANNEQFF	TGTGCCAGTAGTATCGGCTGGGCAAACAATGAGCAGTTCTTC
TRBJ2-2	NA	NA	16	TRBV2	CASRPGTGPNTGELFF	TGTGCCAGCAGGCCCGGGACCGGCCCTAACACCGGGGAGCTGTTTTTT
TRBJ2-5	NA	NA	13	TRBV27	CASSFRFGETQYF	TGTGCCAGCAGTTTTAGGTTCGGGGAGACCCAGTACTTC
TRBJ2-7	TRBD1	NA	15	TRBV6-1	CASSGQGQLSYEQYF	TGTGCCAGCAGCGGACAGGGCCAACTGTCCTACGAGCAGTACTTC
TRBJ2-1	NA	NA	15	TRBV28	CASRILANSYNEQFF	TGTGCCAGCAGAATCCTAGCGAACTCCTACAATGAGCAGTTCTTC
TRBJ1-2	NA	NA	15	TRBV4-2	CASSQDHPVADGYTF	TGTGCCAGCAGCCAAGATCATCCAGTCGCTGATGGCTACACCTTC
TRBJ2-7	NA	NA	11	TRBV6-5	CASSTLYEQYF	TGTGCCAGCAGTACGCTCTACGAGCAGTACTTC
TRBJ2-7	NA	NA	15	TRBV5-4	CASSLDGGISYEQYF	TGTGCCAGCAGCTTGGATGGGGGGATCTCCTACGAGCAGTACTTC
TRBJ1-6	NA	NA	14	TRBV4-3	CASSQDRGESPLHF	TGCGCCAGCAGCCAAGATCGTGGGGAATCACCCCTCCACTTT
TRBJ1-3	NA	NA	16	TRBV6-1	CASSEYRDVLGNTIYF	TGTGCCAGCAGTGAGTACCGGGACGTTCTTGGAAACACCATATATTTT
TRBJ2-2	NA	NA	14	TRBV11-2	CASSFLRDTGELFF	TGTGCCAGCAGCTTCCTCAGGGACACCGGGGAGCTGTTTTTT
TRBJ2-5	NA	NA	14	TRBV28	CASSAAGYQETQYF	TGTGCCAGCAGCGCGGCGGGATACCAAGAGACCCAGTACTTC
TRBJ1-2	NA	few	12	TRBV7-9	CASSSTSNGYTF	TGTGCCAGCAGCTCCACTAGCAATGGCTACACCTTC
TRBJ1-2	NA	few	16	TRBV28	CASSLEQYTANYGYTF	TGTGCCAGCAGTTTGGAACAGTATACCGCTAACTATGGCTACACCTTC
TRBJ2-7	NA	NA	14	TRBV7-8	CASSSGLSAYEQYF	TGTGCCAGCAGCTCGGGACTTTCCGCCTACGAGCAGTACTTC
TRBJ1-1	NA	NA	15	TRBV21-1	CASSKYWRGMTEAFF	TGTGCCAGCAGCAAATATTGGAGGGGGATGACTGAAGCTTTCTTT
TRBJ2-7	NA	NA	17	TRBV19	CASSPLEPTIQGGEQYF	TGTGCCAGTAGTCCCCTTGAACCCACGATACAAGGTGGCGAGCAGTACTTC
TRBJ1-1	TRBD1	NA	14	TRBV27	CASSRTGRGTEAFF	TGTGCCAGCAGTCGGACAGGGCGGGGGACTGAAGCTTTCTTT
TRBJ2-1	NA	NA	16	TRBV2	CASSGGLAANNNEQFF	TGTGCCAGCAGTGGGGGGCTAGCGGCCAATAACAATGAGCAGTTCTTC
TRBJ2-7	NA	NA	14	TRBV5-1	CASTPGDNSYEQYF	TGCGCCAGCACACCGGGAGACAACTCCTACGAGCAGTACTTC
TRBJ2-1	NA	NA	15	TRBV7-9	CASRSDRDTYNEQFF	TGTGCCAGCAGATCTGACAGAGACACCTACAATGAGCAGTTCTTC
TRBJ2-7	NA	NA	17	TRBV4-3	CASSQETTGTLFYEQYF	TGCGCCAGCAGCCAAGAAACTACAGGGACCTTGTTCTACGAGCAGTACTTC
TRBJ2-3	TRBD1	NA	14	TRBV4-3	CASGQGVGTDTQYF	TGCGCCAGCGGGCAGGGGGTGGGCACAGATACGCAGTATTTT
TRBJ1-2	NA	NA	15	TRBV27	CASSLSWGSLNGYTF	TGTGCCAGCAGTTTATCGTGGGGCAGTCTTAATGGCTACACCTTC
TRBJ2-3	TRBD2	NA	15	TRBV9	CASSALAGGIDTQYF	TGTGCCAGCAGCGCCCTAGCGGGAGGTATAGATACGCAGTATTTT
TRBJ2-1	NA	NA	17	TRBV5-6	CASSFVFGSGSYNEQFF	TGTGCCAGCAGCTTCGTTTTCGGGTCTGGCTCCTACAATGAGCAGTTCTTC
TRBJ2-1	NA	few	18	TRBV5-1	CASSLSIRQPDAFNEQFF	TGCGCCAGCAGCTTGTCTATAAGACAGCCCGACGCGTTCAATGAGCAGTTCTTC
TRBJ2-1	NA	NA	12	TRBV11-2	CASSLEGLDKFF	TGTGCCAGCAGCTTAGAAGGGCTAGATAAATTCTTC
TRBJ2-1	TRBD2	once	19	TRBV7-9	CASSPTPGRTSGRAHEQFF	TGTGCCAGCAGCCCTACCCCAGGGAGGACTAGCGGGAGGGCCCATGAGCAGTTCTTC
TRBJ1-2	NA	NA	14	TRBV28	CASSFGGGYGGYTF	TGTGCCAGCAGTTTCGGCGGGGGCTACGGTGGCTACACCTTC
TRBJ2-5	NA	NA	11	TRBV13	CASSLQETQYF	TGTGCCAGCAGCTTACAAGAGACCCAGTACTTC
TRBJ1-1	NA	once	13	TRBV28	CASLRSANTEAFF	TGTGCCAGCCTACGTAGTGCTAACACTGAAGCTTTCTTT
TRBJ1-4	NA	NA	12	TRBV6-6	CASSYSYEKLFF	TGTGCCAGCAGTTACTCCTATGAAAAACTGTTTTTT
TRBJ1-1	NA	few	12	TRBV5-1	CASSSGRAEAFF	TGCGCCAGCAGCTCGGGACGGGCTGAAGCTTTCTTT
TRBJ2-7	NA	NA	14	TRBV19	CASSNQGGSYEQYF	TGTGCCAGTAGTAATCAGGGAGGATCCTACGAGCAGTACTTC
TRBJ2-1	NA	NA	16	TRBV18	CASSPQGTPPGNEQFF	TGTGCCAGCTCACCCCAAGGGACACCCCCGGGCAATGAGCAGTTCTTC
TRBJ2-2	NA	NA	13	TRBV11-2	CASSLGAAGELFF	TGTGCCAGCAGCCTCGGCGCTGCCGGGGAGCTGTTTTTT